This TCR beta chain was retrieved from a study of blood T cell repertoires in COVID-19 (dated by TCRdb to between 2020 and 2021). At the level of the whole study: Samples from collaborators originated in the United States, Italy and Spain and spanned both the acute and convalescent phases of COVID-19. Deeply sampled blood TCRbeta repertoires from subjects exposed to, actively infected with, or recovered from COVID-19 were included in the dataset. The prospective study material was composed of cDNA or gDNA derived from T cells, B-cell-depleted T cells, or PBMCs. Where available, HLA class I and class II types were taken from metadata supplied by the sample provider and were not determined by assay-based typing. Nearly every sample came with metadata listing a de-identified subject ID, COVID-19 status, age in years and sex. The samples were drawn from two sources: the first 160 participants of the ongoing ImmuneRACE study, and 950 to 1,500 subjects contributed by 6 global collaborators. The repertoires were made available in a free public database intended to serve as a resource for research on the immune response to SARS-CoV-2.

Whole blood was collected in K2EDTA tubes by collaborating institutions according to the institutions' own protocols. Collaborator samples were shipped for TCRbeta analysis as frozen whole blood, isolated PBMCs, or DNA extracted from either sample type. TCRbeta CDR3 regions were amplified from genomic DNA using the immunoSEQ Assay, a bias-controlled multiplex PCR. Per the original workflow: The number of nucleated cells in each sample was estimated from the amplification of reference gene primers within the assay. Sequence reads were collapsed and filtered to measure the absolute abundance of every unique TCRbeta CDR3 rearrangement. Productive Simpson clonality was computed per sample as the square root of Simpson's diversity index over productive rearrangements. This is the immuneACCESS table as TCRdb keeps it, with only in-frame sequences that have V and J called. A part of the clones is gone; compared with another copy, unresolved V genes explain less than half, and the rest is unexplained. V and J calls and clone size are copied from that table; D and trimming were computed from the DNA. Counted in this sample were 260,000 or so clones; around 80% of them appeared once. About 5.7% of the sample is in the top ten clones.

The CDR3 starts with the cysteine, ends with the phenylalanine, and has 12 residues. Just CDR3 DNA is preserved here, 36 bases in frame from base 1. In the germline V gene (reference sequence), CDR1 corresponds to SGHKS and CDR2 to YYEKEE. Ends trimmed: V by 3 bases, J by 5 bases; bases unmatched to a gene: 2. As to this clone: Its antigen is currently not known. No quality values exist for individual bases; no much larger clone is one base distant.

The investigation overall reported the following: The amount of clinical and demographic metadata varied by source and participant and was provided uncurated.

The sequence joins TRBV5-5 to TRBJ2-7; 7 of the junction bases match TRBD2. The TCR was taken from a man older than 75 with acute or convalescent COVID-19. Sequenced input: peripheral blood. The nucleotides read TGTGCCAGCAGCTGGGGGGGTAACGAGCAGTACTTC. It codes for CASSWGGNEQYF.